The 30 T cell receptor beta chains reported below all come from one sample, sequenced in a study of cytomegalovirus exposure and HLA in healthy donors. The PCR made use of 60 Vbeta and 13 Jbeta primers. Here immunoSEQ multiplex PCR was the method, and the copy in TCRdb shows in-frame clones only, minus some. The repertoire consists of about 200,000 clones, with about an eighth occurring once and the leading ten covering approximately 7.8%. The sample was PBMCs. The receptor source for this set is a man aged 50-59 years in good health and CMV-seropositive.

This clone was counted a few times. The chain links TRBV14 to TRBJ1-1; 11 bases align to TRBD1. The CDR3 covers 17 residues. Unmatched junction bases numbered 7, after V lost 4 bases and J lost 0 bases. The germline gives CDR1 SGHDN, CDR2 FVKESK. Written as DNA, the CDR3 is TGTGCCAGCAGCCGCGGGACAGGGGGTTACATGAACACTGAAGCTTTCTTT. Translation: CASSRGTGGYMNTEAFF.

This chain connects TRBV4-3 to TRBJ2-1; no clear D gene. V gave up 0 bases and J gave up 3 bases, with 9 bases separating them. The CDR3 sequence is 15 residues long. Per germline, CDR1 LGHNA and CDR2 YSLEER. The chain's CDR3 is CASSQDWPNYNEQFF. The CDR3, as DNA: TGCGCCAGCAGCCAAGATTGGCCCAACTACAATGAGCAGTTCTTC.

This clone has just a few counts. V usage is TRBV4-3 and J usage is TRBJ1-1, with 8 bases lining up with TRBD1. This CDR3 spans 15 amino acids. With V trimmed by 0 bases and J by 4 bases, 4 bases remained unmatched. The V gene's germline CDR1 is LGHNA and CDR2 YSLEER. The CDR3 loop is CASSQEDRVSTEAFF. In DNA form, the CDR3 reads TGCGCCAGCAGCCAAGAGGACAGGGTGAGCACTGAAGCTTTCTTT.

The sample holds a few counts of this clone. V is TRBV7-9 and J is TRBJ1-1; D unresolved. V lost 2 bases and J lost 5, with 6 bases in between. This CDR3 contains 12 residues. CDR1 SEHNR and CDR2 FQNEAQ come from the germline V gene (reference sequence). The DNA for the CDR3 is TGTGCCAGCAGCTTATCTGCGACTGAAGCTTTCTTT. Amino acid sequence: CASSLSATEAFF. The whole variable domain, filled in from reference TRBV7-9 and TRBJ1-1, reads DTGVSQNPRHKITKRGQNVTFRCDPISEHNRLYWYRQTLGQGPEFLTYFQNEAQLEKSRLLSDRFSAERPKGSFSTLEIQRTEQGDSAMYLCASSLSATEAFFGQGTRLTVV.

The rearrangement joins TRBV4-3 to TRBJ2-6; a weak D match, TRBD2 (6 bases). This CDR3 is built from 16 residues. The V gene lost 5 bases and the J gene lost 4 bases, with 15 bases spanning the gap. Germline V lookup: CDR1 LGHNA, CDR2 YSLEER. The CDR3 reads CASSLGGNSGANVLTF. The CDR3 DNA sequence: TGCGCCAGCAGCTTGGGGGGTAATAGCGGGGCCAACGTCCTGACTTTC.

This clone has just a few counts. The rearrangement uses TRBV7-6 and TRBJ1-5, with a possible D match to TRBD1 (6 bases). Trimming removed 5 bases from V and 7 bases from J, with 18 bases in between. CDR1 is SGHVS and CDR2 is FNYEAQ in the germline V gene. The length of the CDR3 is 15 residues. The CDR3 coding sequence is TGTGCCAGCAGCCCCGGGGGGGGCAGCGAACAGCCCCAGCATTTT. Protein: CASSPGGGSEQPQHF.

The J gene is TRBJ2-6, the V gene TRBV27; D possibly corresponds to TRBD1 (5 bases). V was cut by 6 bases and J by 0 bases, with 9 bases left in between. The CDR3 loop spans 15 amino acids. Germline lookup yields CDR1 MNHEY and CDR2 SMNVEV (reference sequence). The CDR3 nucleotides are TGTGCCAGCAGCGACAGAAGCTCTGGGGCCAACGTCCTGACTTTC. Protein product: CASSDRSSGANVLTF.

This chain connects TRBV20-1 to TRBJ1-2; D gene uncertain. This CDR3 has 11 amino acids. The germline V gene has CDR1 DFQATT and CDR2 SNEGSKA (reference sequence). V was pared by 6 bases and J by 7 bases, with 12 bases between. CDR3 nucleotides: TGCAGTGCCGTTCCTGAGGCTGGCTACACCTTC. Its protein is CSAVPEAGYTF.

This clone was observed a few times. This sequence joins TRBV5-4 and TRBJ2-3; possible D gene TRBD2, 7 bases. In germline, CDR1 is SGHNT, CDR2 YYREEE (reference sequence). The length of the CDR3 is 15 residues. V lost 0 bases and J 3 bases, leaving 11 bases between the germline ends. CDR3 residues: CASSLGGGATDTQYF. The CDR3 DNA reads as TGTGCCAGCAGCTTGGGAGGGGGGGCAACAGATACGCAGTATTTT.

This clone was detected only a few times. The V call is TRBV6-5, the J call TRBJ1-2, with 9 bases aligning to TRBD1. J gave up 7 bases and V 5 bases, and 5 bases lay outside the gene matches. Germline CDR1 MNHEY, CDR2 SVGAGI. This CDR3 spans 13 amino acids. The CDR3 here is CASSNRTGAGYTF. The CDR3 region has the DNA TGTGCCAGCAGTAACCGGACAGGGGCTGGCTACACCTTC.

V and J are TRBV30 and TRBJ2-7; the match to TRBD1 covers 7 bases. J gave up 1 base and V 0 bases, and 3 bases lay outside the gene matches. Germline CDR1 reads GTSNPN; CDR2 reads SVGIG (reference sequence). CDR3 length: 14 residues. CDR3 sequence (DNA): TGTGCCTGGAGTGTGGGACAGCCGTCCTACGAGCAGTACTTC. It translates to CAWSVGQPSYEQYF.

The chain is built from TRBV11-2 and TRBJ2-7, with unresolved D. Looked up from germline, CDR1 is SGHAT and CDR2 is FQNNGV. Trimming shortened V by 5 bases and J by 1 base, and 15 bases separated the two germline ends. The CDR3 runs to 15 residues. The CDR3 spells CASSTFKTPSYEQYF. The CDR3 bases are TGTGCCAGCAGCACGTTTAAGACTCCTTCCTACGAGCAGTACTTC.

There are a few counts of this clone. The chain combines TRBV28 with TRBJ1-2; 8 nucleotides match TRBD1. The CDR3 runs 15 residues. The junction had 8 bases not matched to a gene; V was cut back by 4 bases and J by 4 bases. CDR1 is MDHEN and CDR2 is SYDVKM in the germline V gene. In DNA form, the CDR3 reads TGTGCCAGCAGTTCCCCGGACAGGGCACTCTATGGCTACACCTTC. It is translated as CASSSPDRALYGYTF.

This clone appeared a few times. The chain links TRBV27 to TRBJ1-5, with TRBD1 identical over 12 bases. Germline CDR1 and CDR2: MNHEY and SMNVEV (reference sequence). CDR3 length: 19 amino acids. The junction had 14 bases not matched to a gene; V was cut back by 1 base and J by 7 bases. This CDR3 is CASSLCKLRGQGARQPQHF. The CDR3 DNA reads as TGTGCCAGCAGTTTATGTAAATTGCGGGGACAGGGGGCACGCCAGCCCCAGCATTTT.

This clone was seen more than once but under ten times. The chain carries TRBV4-3 and TRBJ2-2; D possibly corresponds to TRBD2 (6 bases). This CDR3 has 14 residues. The V gene's germline CDR1 is LGHNA and CDR2 YSLEER. Trimming stripped 6 bases from V and 3 bases from J, with 11 bases between. This chain's CDR3 is CASRLQRDTGELFF. The CDR3 nucleotides are TGCGCCAGCAGGCTTCAGCGGGACACCGGGGAGCTGTTTTTT.

The chain links TRBV7-2 to TRBJ1-5, with 8 bases identical to TRBD1. The CDR3 runs 15 residues. V was pared by 1 base and J by 5 bases, with 4 bases of the junction left unmatched. Germline lookup yields CDR1 SGHTA and CDR2 FQGNSA. The CDR3 sequence: CASSLDRGVYQPQHF. The CDR3 DNA sequence: TGTGCCAGCAGCTTAGACAGGGGGGTTTATCAGCCCCAGCATTTT.

J is TRBJ2-5 and V is TRBV9; D is undetermined. The CDR3 has 14 amino acids. The V gene lost 3 bases and the J gene lost 5 bases, with 14 bases spanning the gap. Germline V gene data show CDR1 as SGDLS and CDR2 as YYNGEE. DNA for the CDR3: TGTGCCAGCAGCGGGCATACGCAGAGGGAGACCCAGTACTTC. Translated: CASSGHTQRETQYF.

CDR3 sequence: CATSREPMGGTTDTQYF. CDR3 bases: TGTGCCACCAGCAGGGAGCCCATGGGCGGGACCACAGATACGCAGTATTTT. This chain connects TRBV15 to TRBJ2-3, with a weak D call TRBD2 (6 bases). Germline V gives CDR1 LNHNV, CDR2 YYDKDF (reference sequence). The V and J ends lost 3 bases and 2 bases respectively, with 18 bases between them. This CDR3 comprises 17 residues. Supplemented by reference TRBV15 and TRBJ2-3, the full variable domain reads DAMVIQNPRYQVTQFGKPVTLSCSQTLNHNVMYWYQQKSSQAPKLLFHYYDKDFNNEADTPDNFQSRRPNTSFCFLDIRSPGLGDTAMYLCATSREPMGGTTDTQYFGPGTRLTVL.

This clone was observed a handful of times. The V gene is TRBV6-1, the J gene TRBJ1-4; 10 bases line up with TRBD1. With 2 bases clipped from V and 5 bases from J, the junction kept 2 bases outside the gene matches. This CDR3 spans 15 amino acids. Germline values: CDR1 MNHNS, CDR2 SASEGT. The DNA for the CDR3 is TGTGCCAGCAGTGAATGGGACAGGGGCAATGAAAAACTGTTTTTT. This codes for CASSEWDRGNEKLFF.

This clone was observed a handful of times. Sequence at one end of the junction differs from germline and may be a read error. The genes are TRBV7-7 and TRBJ2-1; 9 bases fit TRBD2. The germline V gene encodes CDR1 SSHAT and CDR2 FNYEAQ (reference sequence). The CDR3 sequence is 15 residues long. The CDR3 sequence is CASSLAGSSYNEQFF. CDR3 in DNA: TGTGCCAGCAGCCTAGCGGGGAGCTCCTACAATGAGCAGTTCTTC.

This sequence joins TRBV9 and TRBJ1-6, with TRBD1 matching 8 bases. Germline V gives CDR1 SGDLS, CDR2 YYNGEE. The CDR3 length is 17 residues. Trimming cost V 4 bases and J 5 bases; bases outside gene matches: 11. Here the CDR3 reads CASSFRDRNLHNSPLHF. The CDR3 bases are TGTGCCAGCAGCTTCCGGGACAGGAATCTTCATAATTCACCCCTCCACTTT.

V is TRBV4-3 and J is TRBJ1-6; TRBD1 matches at 10 bases. The germline V gene encodes CDR1 LGHNA and CDR2 YSLEER. V gave up 0 bases and J gave up 7 bases; unmatched junction bases: 9. The CDR3 runs to 18 residues. The CDR3 sequence: CASSQDLPGTGANSPLHF. Here the CDR3 DNA reads TGCGCCAGCAGCCAAGATCTTCCGGGGACAGGGGCGAATTCACCCCTCCACTTT.

In this sample, this clone turned up a few times. The chain links TRBV5-1 to TRBJ2-3, with a weak D call TRBD2 (5 bases). The CDR3 length is 13 residues. The V gene's germline CDR1 is SGHRS and CDR2 YFSETQ. DNA for the CDR3: TGCGCAGACACGAGGGCCCCAACAGATACGCAGTATTTT. Translating gives CADTRAPTDTQYF.

The V gene is TRBV18, the J gene TRBJ2-7, with TRBD1 matching 12 bases. CDR1 is KGHSH, CDR2 LQKENI, per germline. J lost 5 bases, V lost 5 bases, and 7 bases had no gene match. The CDR3 spans 15 residues. CDR3 coding DNA: TGTGCCAGCTCAGGAGGCGGGACAGGGGGCGACGAGCAGTACTTC. This gives the protein CASSGGGTGGDEQYF.

The chain recombines TRBV27 with TRBJ2-2; TRBD1 matches at 7 bases. The length of the CDR3 is 16 residues. The V gene end was trimmed by 5 bases and the J gene end by 2 bases; junction bases not matched to a gene: 8. CDR1 MNHEY and CDR2 SMNVEV come from the germline V gene (reference sequence). CDR3 protein: CASSKQGQPNTGELFF. The DNA of the CDR3 is TGTGCCAGCAGTAAACAGGGGCAACCAAACACCGGGGAGCTGTTTTTT.

CDR3 sequence: CASSRTGPNTEAFF. The CDR3 DNA sequence: TGTGCCAGCAGTCGGACAGGGCCGAACACTGAAGCTTTCTTT. The chain joins TRBV28 to TRBJ1-1; 8 nucleotides line up with TRBD1. The germline V gene encodes CDR1 MDHEN and CDR2 SYDVKM. Losses at the gene ends were 5 bases for V and 1 base for J; bases not matched to a gene: 3. The CDR3 has 14 amino acids. The full variable domain, completed using reference TRBV28 and TRBJ1-1, is DVKVTQSSRYLVKRTGEKVFLECVQDMDHENMFWYRQDPGLGLRLIYFSYDVKMKEKGDIPEGYSVSREKKERFSLILESASTNQTSMYLCASSRTGPNTEAFFGQGTRLTVV.

In its sample, this clone was seen a few times. Other nucleotide sequences in the sample specify the same CDR3. The chain carries TRBV2 and TRBJ2-2, with 10 positions matching TRBD1. This CDR3 has 13 residues. The germline V gene has CDR1 SNHLY and CDR2 FYNNEI. V lost 6 bases to trimming and J lost 5 bases; unmatched junction nucleotides: 0. This CDR3 reads CASRDRGTGELFF. Here the CDR3 DNA reads TGTGCCAGCAGGGACAGGGGGACCGGGGAGCTGTTTTTT.

V usage is TRBV7-2 and J usage is TRBJ2-1; 8 bases agree with TRBD1. The CDR3 sequence is 18 residues long. From germline, CDR1 is SGHTA and CDR2 FQGNSA. V trimming: 3 bases; J trimming: 3 bases; junction bases outside the gene matches: 13. DNA for the CDR3: TGTGCCAGCAGCTTTTCTCTGCCGGCGGACAGGGACTACAATGAGCAGTTCTTC. It encodes CASSFSLPADRDYNEQFF.

V is TRBV28 and J is TRBJ2-2; no definite D call. This CDR3 spans 14 amino acids. Germline loops: CDR1 MDHEN, CDR2 SYDVKM. This CDR3 reads CASMRQINTGELFF. For the CDR3, the DNA is TGTGCTTCAATGAGGCAGATAAACACCGGGGAGCTGTTTTTT.

This sequence joins TRBV5-1 and TRBJ1-2; TRBD1 matches at 9 bases. Germline V lookup: CDR1 SGHRS, CDR2 YFSETQ. This CDR3 contains 14 residues. After removal of 4 bases from V and 3 bases from J, the junction contained 4 bases not matched to a gene. The CDR3 DNA reads TGCGCCAGCAGCACAGGGGGCGCAGACTATGGCTACACCTTC. Protein: CASSTGGADYGYTF.